This is a list of T cell receptor beta chains from one sample in a study of T cell repertoires in cytomegalovirus infection. TCRdb analysed the reads with MiXCR anew, one entry per CDR3 protein. The table shows about 450,000 distinct CDR3 sequences, with 30% to 40% occurring only once. Material for sequencing was PBMCs. Receptors originate from a human donor in good health (CMV status not recorded). Some clones in this sample may be carry-over from other donors' samples. Both conserved end residues are part of each CDR3. D genes are given only for firm matches. Size is stated for part of the rows, as once, few or many counts, or as a class when the clone is expanded.

V,size,D,J,CDR3,DNA
TRBV7-6,many,TRBD1,TRBJ2-1,CASSSRGPSYNEQFF,TGTGCCAGCAGCTCCAGGGGGCCCTCCTACAATGAGCAGTTCTTC
TRBV20-1,.,TRBD1,TRBJ1-4,CSARSGTGSEKLFF,TGCAGTGCTAGATCCGGGACAGGGTCTGAAAAACTGTTTTTT
TRBV27,.,TRBD1,TRBJ2-5,CASSPARGQFLKTQYF,TGTGCCAGCAGTCCGGCTCGGGGACAGTTTTTAAAGACCCAGTACTTC
TRBV6-1,few,TRBD2,TRBJ2-3,CASRLAGTTDTQYF,TGTGCCAGCAGACTAGCGGGGACCACAGATACGCAGTATTTT
TRBV7-2,few,.,TRBJ2-1,CASSRARGSSYNEQFF,TGTGCCAGCAGCCGCGCCCGGGGGAGCTCCTACAATGAGCAGTTCTTC
TRBV6-7,few,.,TRBJ1-1,CASSSEGQGEAFF,TGTGCCAGCAGTTCCGAGGGGCAGGGTGAAGCTTTCTTT
TRBV7-6,many,TRBD1,TRBJ2-7,CASSLTPTGGNEQYF,TGTGCCAGCAGCTTGACCCCAACAGGGGGTAACGAGCAGTACTTC
TRBV15,few,.,TRBJ2-5,CATSPRDGQETQYF,TGTGCCACCAGCCCCCGGGACGGACAAGAGACCCAGTACTTC
TRBV7-6,many,.,TRBJ2-7,CASSRITGGGSYEQYF,TGTGCCAGCAGTCGCATTACAGGGGGGGGCTCCTACGAGCAGTACTTC
TRBV4-1,.,.,TRBJ2-7,CASSQDSTNPTREQYF,TGCGCCAGCAGCCAAGATTCGACAAACCCTACAAGGGAGCAGTACTTC
TRBV28,many,.,TRBJ1-1,CASSLPLGGTEAFF,TGTGCCAGCAGTTTACCGCTGGGAGGGACTGAAGCTTTCTTT
TRBV7-9,many,.,TRBJ2-7,CASSSAGDRPYEQYF,TGTGCCAGCAGCTCTGCTGGGGACCGTCCCTACGAGCAGTACTTC
TRBV7-6,many,.,TRBJ1-5,CASSTTPSPVHSQHF,TGTGCCAGCAGCACAACTCCCTCACCGGTTCATTCCCAGCATTTT
TRBV6-1,few,.,TRBJ1-1,CATGTQNTEAFF,TGTGCCACCGGGACACAGAACACTGAAGCTTTCTTT
TRBV7-2,many,.,TRBJ2-3,CASSPSGLDTQYF,TGTGCCAGCAGCCCTTCAGGGCTGGATACGCAGTATTTT
TRBV7-8,many,.,TRBJ2-3,CASSSTGLGLQYF,TGTGCCAGCAGCTCGACAGGTTTGGGATTGCAGTATTTT
TRBV6-5,many,.,TRBJ2-1,CASSYSRPGENEQFF,TGTGCCAGCAGTTACTCAAGACCGGGAGAAAATGAGCAGTTCTTC
TRBV20-1,.,.,TRBJ1-1,CSKFRGAEAFF,TGCAGTAAATTCAGGGGCGCTGAAGCTTTCTTT
TRBV4-1,.,TRBD1,TRBJ1-1,CASSQAKVTGGTEAFF,TGCGCAAGCAGCCAAGCAAAAGTGACAGGGGGCACTGAAGCTTTCTTT
TRBV20-1,.,TRBD1,TRBJ1-5,CSAGTGNQPQHF,TGCAGTGCCGGGACAGGGAATCAGCCCCAGCATTTT
TRBV6-5,many,.,TRBJ2-4,CASSYDVGNIQYF,TGTGCCAGCAGTTACGATGTAGGTAACATTCAGTACTTC
TRBV25-1,.,.,TRBJ2-6,CASSEYGGSGANVLTF,TGTGCCAGCAGTGAATATGGGGGCTCTGGGGCCAACGTCCTGACTTTC
TRBV11-2,few,.,TRBJ1-1,CASSHNPAENTEAFF,TGTGCCAGCAGCCACAACCCGGCAGAGAACACTGAAGCTTTCTTT
TRBV18,few,.,TRBJ1-5,CASSPSGRNSNQPQHF,TGTGCCAGCTCACCATCGGGACGAAATAGCAATCAGCCCCAGCATTTT
TRBV12-3/TRBV12-4,.,TRBD2,TRBJ2-3,CASSRVLIGLAADTQYF,TGTGCCAGCAGCCGAGTCTTGATCGGACTAGCAGCAGATACGCAGTATTTT
TRBV7-9,many,.,TRBJ2-3,CASSSVRGGRLRTDTQYF,TGTGCCAGCAGCTCCGTAAGAGGGGGGAGACTACGCACAGATACGCAGTATTTT
TRBV18,.,.,TRBJ2-3,CASSPPTRGSTDTQYF,TGTGCCAGCTCACCACCTACGCGGGGTAGCACAGATACGCAGTATTTT
TRBV12-3/TRBV12-4,.,TRBD1,TRBJ2-7,CASSGDRDVSYEQYF,TGTGCCAGCAGTGGGGACAGGGACGTCTCCTACGAGCAGTACTTC
TRBV2,.,.,TRBJ2-7,CASSEELHRTYEQYF,TGTGCCAGCAGTGAAGAATTGCACAGGACCTACGAGCAGTACTTC